A single sample is the source of the 10 T cell receptor beta chains below, sequenced in a study of stem cell transplantation in POMP-related autoinflammatory disease. The assay was immunoSEQ multiplex PCR, and TCRdb's table has in-frame clones only and misses some. This table holds some 68,000 clones, approximately 91% found once. The material sequenced was CD4+ T cells from PBMCs, taken after stem cell transplantation. These receptors all stem from a human patient with POMP-related autoinflammation and immune dysregulation (PRAID). Some of the T cells may derive from the graft donor.

This sequence joins TRBV9 and TRBJ2-1; D gene ambiguous. CDR1 is SGDLS and CDR2 is YYNGEE in the germline V gene. This CDR3 contains 15 residues. Deletions cut 3 bases from V and 9 bases from J, with 19 bases between. CDR3 sequence (DNA): TGTGCCAGCAGCGCTACTCCGGGTCCCGACGGTGAGCAGTTCTTC. Its translation: CASSATPGPDGEQFF. The full variable domain, with the rest looked up from reference TRBV9 and TRBJ2-1, is DSGVTQTPKHLITATGQRVTLRCSPRSGDLSVYWYQQSLDQGLQFLIQYYNGEERAKGNILERFSAQQFPDLHSELNLSSLELGDSALYFCASSATPGPDGEQFFGPGTRLTVL.

The chain employs TRBV28 and TRBJ2-5; D unresolved. V lost 3 bases and J lost 3, with 8 bases in between. Germline-derived CDR1 and CDR2 are MDHEN and SYDVKM. CDR3 length: 13 residues. The CDR3 spells CASSFPRKETQYF. The CDR3 DNA reads TGTGCCAGCAGTTTCCCTAGGAAAGAGACCCAGTACTTC. Supplemented by reference TRBV28 and TRBJ2-5, the full variable domain reads DVKVTQSSRYLVKRTGEKVFLECVQDMDHENMFWYRQDPGLGLRLIYFSYDVKMKEKGDIPEGYSVSREKKERFSLILESASTNQTSMYLCASSFPRKETQYFGPGTRLLVL.

Only a few counts were recorded for this clone. The gene calls are TRBV28 and TRBJ1-1; D gene uncertain. Germline V gene sequence: CDR1 MDHEN, CDR2 SYDVKM. V was trimmed by 0 bases and J by 1 base, leaving 3 bases between them. This CDR3 spans 13 amino acids. In DNA form, the CDR3 reads TGTGCCAGCAGTTTATGGGAGAACACTGAAGCTTTCTTT. Its translation is CASSLWENTEAFF.

This chain uses TRBV28 with TRBJ1-5; TRBD1 aligns across 8 bases. Germline CDR1 MDHEN, CDR2 SYDVKM. Trimming cost V 5 bases and J 5 bases; bases outside gene matches: 8. The CDR3 sequence is 15 residues long. This CDR3 reads CASSGTGSTDQPQHF. In DNA form, the CDR3 reads TGTGCCAGCAGTGGGACAGGAAGTACGGATCAGCCCCAGCATTTT.

This chain uses TRBV19 with TRBJ2-7, with D tentatively TRBD2 (5 bases). CDR1 is LNHDA, CDR2 SQIVND, per germline (reference sequence). The V and J ends lost 5 bases and 5 bases respectively, with 7 bases between them. The CDR3 totals 11 residues. CDR3 sequence reads: CASSEGDEQYF. The CDR3 DNA reads TGTGCCAGTAGTGAGGGTGACGAGCAGTACTTC.

V is TRBV19 and J is TRBJ1-5; D unclear. Per germline, CDR1 LNHDA and CDR2 SQIVND (reference sequence). The CDR3 loop spans 14 amino acids. V lost 7 bases to trimming and J lost 2 bases, with 12 bases between them. The CDR3 protein is CASTPVEGNQPQHF. CDR3 sequence (DNA): TGTGCCAGTACCCCGGTGGAGGGCAATCAGCCCCAGCATTTT.

The chain links TRBV10-3 to TRBJ2-3; D gene unclear. The CDR3 loop spans 11 amino acids. Germline V gene lookup returns CDR1 ENHRY and CDR2 SYGVKD. V was pared by 0 bases and J by 8 bases, with 3 bases between. CDR3 nucleotides: TGTGCCATCAGTGAGTCTCCTACGCAGTATTTT. As protein: CAISESPTQYF.

The chain has TRBV13 and TRBJ1-5; no firm D call. The CDR3 contains 15 residues. In germline, CDR1 is PRHDT, CDR2 FYEKMQ (reference sequence). With 0 bases removed from V and 7 bases from J, the gap between germline ends came to 13 bases. The CDR3 is CASSLGPTGRQPQHF. The CDR3 bases are TGTGCCAGCAGCTTAGGCCCCACGGGCAGGCAGCCCCAGCATTTT.

This rearrangement joins TRBV5-1 to TRBJ2-3; TRBD2 matches 8 bases. This CDR3 comprises 19 residues. The V and J ends lost 1 base and 0 bases, in that order; junction bases with no gene match: 13. CDR1 SGHRS and CDR2 YFSETQ come from the germline V gene. The CDR3, as DNA: TGCGCCAGCAGCTTGAGACCCCACGGACTAGCAATTAGCACAGATACGCAGTATTTT. Translation: CASSLRPHGLAISTDTQYF.

V gene TRBV21-1 combines with J gene TRBJ1-5; the table's D call of TRBD1 was not tested on the DNA. TRBV21-1 is a pseudogene segment. CDR3 size: 13 residues. CDR3 sequence (DNA): TGTGCCAGCAGCGGACAGGGCGGTCAGCCCCAGCATTTT. The encoded protein is CASSGQGGQPQHF.